A single sample gave rise to the 18 T cell receptor beta chains below, sequenced in a study of T cells after yellow fever vaccination. TCRdb recomputed calls from the 5' RACE reads with MiXCR, one row per CDR3 protein. The table lists 300,000 or so distinct CDR3 sequences, 6.8% of them singletons. The specimen was PBMCs, collected about 49 days after the first yellow fever vaccination. The source of these receptors is a man between 18 and 29 years old who received the YFV17D yellow fever vaccine.

This clonotype appeared a few times. V gene TRBV5-4 combines with J gene TRBJ2-5; the D gene is possibly TRBD2 (5 bases). Germline CDR1 reads SGHNT; CDR2 reads YYREEE (reference sequence). This CDR3 spans 14 amino acids. V shed 2 bases and J shed 9 bases, with 17 bases lying between them. The CDR3 protein is CASSFATGIGAQYF. DNA for the CDR3: TGTGCCAGCAGCTTTGCAACGGGGATTGGAGCCCAGTACTTC.

This clonotype has ten or more counts. The chain recombines TRBV5-1 with TRBJ2-7; maybe TRBD2 (6 bases). This CDR3 has 16 residues. Germline assignment: CDR1 SGHRS and CDR2 YFSETQ. Trimming took 3 bases from V and 2 from J, leaving 18 bases between them. CDR3 DNA sequence: TGCGCCAGCAGCTCTCGACTAGTGGGAGCTACCTACGAGCAGTACTTC. It is translated as CASSSRLVGATYEQYF. Together with reference TRBV5-1 and TRBJ2-7, the CDR3 gives the full variable domain: KAGVTQTPRYLIKTRGQQVTLSCSPISGHRSVSWYQQTPGQGLQFLFEYFSETQRNKGNFPGRFSGRQFSNSRSEMNVSTLELGDSALYLCASSSRLVGATYEQYFGPGTRLTVT.

This clonotype was seen a handful of times. The chain joins TRBV20-1 to TRBJ1-1; no clear D. The CDR3 runs 12 residues. The ends were cut back, 6 bases at V and 5 bases at J, with 13 bases in the middle. Germline CDR1 and CDR2: DFQATT and SNEGSKA (reference sequence). Written as DNA, the CDR3 is TGCAGTGCCCCGGGGATCCTAACTGAAGCTTTCTTT. Translating it yields CSAPGILTEAFF.

Only a few counts were recorded for this clonotype. The chain links TRBV6-5 to TRBJ1-6, with no clear D. The CDR3 consists of 16 residues. V was trimmed by 0 bases and J by 5 bases, leaving 11 bases between them. Germline CDR1 reads MNHEY; CDR2 reads SVGAGI. CDR3 nucleotides: TGTGCCAGCAGTTACTCGAGGGAACCCAATAATTCACCCCTCCACTTT. Residues: CASSYSREPNNSPLHF.

This clonotype has ten or more counts. V gene TRBV5-1 combines with J gene TRBJ2-1, with D possibly matching TRBD2 (5 bases). The ends were cut back, 4 bases at V and 0 bases at J, with 14 bases in the middle. There are 16 residues in the CDR3. Germline loops: CDR1 SGHRS, CDR2 YFSETQ. CDR3 in amino acids: CASSLGPGSSYNEQFF. For the CDR3, the DNA is TGCGCCAGCAGCCTCGGCCCGGGGAGCTCCTACAATGAGCAGTTCTTC.

In this sample, this clonotype turned up many times. This chain uses TRBV27 with TRBJ2-7; no definite D call. The CDR3 runs to 13 residues. In germline, CDR1 is MNHEY, CDR2 SMNVEV (reference sequence). Trimming took off 5 bases at V and 1 base at J, with 9 bases between the two ends. CDR3 residues: CASSHGPSYEQYV. The CDR3 DNA reads as TGTGCCAGCAGTCACGGGCCATCCTACGAGCAGTACGTC.

This clonotype was picked up many times. The V gene is TRBV12-3 or TRBV12-4, the J gene TRBJ2-5; 9 nucleotides line up with TRBD2. The CDR3 has 14 amino acids. J lost 4 bases, V lost 6 bases, and 6 bases had no gene match. The chain's CDR3 is CASSRRGGGETQYF. The CDR3 DNA follows: TGTGCCAGCAGCCGGCGGGGGGGCGGAGAGACCCAGTACTTC.

This clonotype has just a few counts. The CDR3 protein is CASSVFNNEQFF. Here the CDR3 DNA reads TGTGCCAGCAGTGTCTTTAACAATGAGCAGTTCTTC. This sequence joins TRBV6-1 and TRBJ2-1; D remains unclear. This CDR3 is built from 12 residues. Per the germline V gene, CDR1 is MNHNS and CDR2 is SASEGT. Trimming removed 4 bases at V and 5 bases at J, with 6 bases between.

The chain is built from TRBV20-1 and TRBJ1-5, with 8 bases fitting TRBD1. With 0 bases clipped from V and 1 base from J, the junction kept 8 bases outside the gene matches. The germline CDR1 and CDR2 sequences are DFQATT and SNEGSKA (reference sequence). This CDR3 has 17 amino acids. The CDR3 DNA reads as TGCAGTGCTAGAGATATCGCAGGGGGCTGGAGCAATCAGCCCCAGCATTTT. This sequence encodes CSARDIAGGWSNQPQHF.

V gene TRBV7-9 combines with J gene TRBJ1-6, with a tentative D call TRBD1 (5 bases). The CDR3 contains 14 residues. Germline CDR1 SEHNR, CDR2 FQNEAQ (reference sequence). V dropped 1 base and J dropped 10 bases, with 11 bases sitting between them. The CDR3 sequence is CASSLGGMGSPLHF. The CDR3 region has the DNA TGTGCCAGCAGCTTAGGGGGGATGGGGTCACCCCTCCACTTT.

This chain joins TRBV4-2 and TRBJ2-3, with D perhaps assigned TRBD1 or TRBD2 (6 bases each). The CDR3 spans 17 residues. The germline gives CDR1 LGHNA, CDR2 YNFKEQ. V lost 1 base and J lost 4, with 18 bases in between. In DNA form, the CDR3 reads TGTGCCAGCAGCCAAGTGGGAGCGGGTAGGGGGGCAGATACGCAGTATTTT. As protein: CASSQVGAGRGADTQYF.

Comment on this clonotype: One end of the junction varies from germline; a read error may be responsible. The genes are TRBV7-2 and TRBJ2-5, with a tentative D call TRBD1 (5 bases). Looked up from germline, CDR1 is SGHTA and CDR2 is FQGNSA. This CDR3 contains 11 residues. The chain's CDR3 is CASSYRARAAF. For the CDR3, the DNA is TGTGCCAGCAGCTACCGGGCCAGGGCAGCTTTC.

There are a few counts of this clonotype. The chain's CDR3 is CASMGVRYGYTF. CDR3 nucleotide sequence: TGTGCCAGCATGGGGGTCCGCTATGGCTACACCTTC. The chain uses TRBV13 and TRBJ1-2; TRBD1 is a possible D gene (5 bases). CDR1 is PRHDT and CDR2 is FYEKMQ in the germline V gene (reference sequence). The CDR3 sequence is 12 residues long. V was cut by 7 bases and J by 4 bases, with 10 bases left in between.

The chain recombines TRBV6-2 or TRBV6-3 with TRBJ2-4; D assignment may be TRBD1 or TRBD2 (5 bases each). The CDR3 has 15 amino acids. V dropped 0 bases and J dropped 9 bases, with 15 bases sitting between them. Germline assignment: CDR1 MNHEY and CDR2 SVGEGT. CDR3 protein: CASSYSGTQRGIQYF. The CDR3 region has the DNA TGTGCCAGCAGTTACTCGGGGACCCAAAGGGGCATTCAGTACTTC.

This clonotype was seen repeatedly, ten times or more. The chain combines TRBV7-2 with TRBJ2-2; D ambiguous. Between the trimmed V and J ends, which lost 5 bases and 3 bases, there was a span of 10 bases. CDR1 and CDR2 from the germline V gene are SGHTA and FQGNSA. This CDR3 is built from 14 residues. The CDR3 bases are TGTGCCAGCAGCGTCTCGACTGACACCGGGGAGCTGTTTTTT. As protein: CASSVSTDTGELFF.

This chain uses TRBV3-1 with TRBJ1-3; perhaps TRBD1 as D (5 bases). This CDR3 contains 15 residues. The V gene lost 4 bases and the J gene lost 3 bases, with 13 bases spanning the gap. Germline V gene lookup returns CDR1 LGHDT and CDR2 YNNKEL (reference sequence). The CDR3 sequence is CASSLPGTGGNTIYF. For the CDR3, the DNA is TGTGCCAGCAGCCTACCCGGGACGGGTGGAAACACCATATATTTT.

This clonotype occurred many times. The chain employs TRBV10-3 and TRBJ1-1; the D gene is possibly TRBD1 (6 bases). V was clipped by 6 bases and J by 4 bases, with 12 bases between them. CDR1 is ENHRY, CDR2 SYGVKD, per germline. This CDR3 has 13 residues. The CDR3 spells CAIRWDMSTEAFF. The CDR3 bases are TGTGCCATCAGGTGGGACATGTCCACTGAAGCTTTCTTT.

Ten or more counts support this clonotype. The chain links TRBV7-2 to TRBJ1-1; the D is unclear. CDR3 size: 13 residues. Germline V gives CDR1 SGHTA, CDR2 FQGNSA. The V gene lost 5 bases and the J gene lost 0 bases, with 7 bases spanning the gap. CDR3 coding DNA: TGTGCCAGCAGCCCTTCGATGAACACTGAAGCTTTCTTT. Translation: CASSPSMNTEAFF.